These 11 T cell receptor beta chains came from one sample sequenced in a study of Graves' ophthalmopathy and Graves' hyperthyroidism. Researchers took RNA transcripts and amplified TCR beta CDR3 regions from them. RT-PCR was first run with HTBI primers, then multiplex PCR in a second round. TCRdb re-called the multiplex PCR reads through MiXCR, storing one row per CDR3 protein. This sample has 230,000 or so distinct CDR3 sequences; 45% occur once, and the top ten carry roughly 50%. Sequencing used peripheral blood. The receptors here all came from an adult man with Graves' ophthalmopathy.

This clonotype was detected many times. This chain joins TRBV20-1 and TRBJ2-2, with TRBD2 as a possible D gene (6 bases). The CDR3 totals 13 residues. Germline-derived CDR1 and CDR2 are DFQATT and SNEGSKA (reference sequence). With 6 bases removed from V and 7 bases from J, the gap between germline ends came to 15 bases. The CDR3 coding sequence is TGCAGTGCCCAGATGGTGGGAGGCGGGGAGCTGTTTTTT. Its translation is CSAQMVGGGELFF.

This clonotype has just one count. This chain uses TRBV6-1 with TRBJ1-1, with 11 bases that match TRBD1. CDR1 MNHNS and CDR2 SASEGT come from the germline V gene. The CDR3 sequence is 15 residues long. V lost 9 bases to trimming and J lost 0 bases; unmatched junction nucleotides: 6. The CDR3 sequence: CASPGTGGVNTEAFF. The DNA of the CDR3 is TGTGCCAGTCCCGGGACAGGGGGGGTGAACACTGAAGCTTTCTTT.

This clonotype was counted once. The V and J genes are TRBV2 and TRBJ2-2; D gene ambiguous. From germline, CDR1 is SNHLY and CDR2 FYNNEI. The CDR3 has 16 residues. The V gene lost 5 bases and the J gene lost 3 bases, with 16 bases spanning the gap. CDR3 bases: TGTGCCAGCAGTTCCCAGAATTGGTACCACACCGGGGAGCTGTTTTTT. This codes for CASSSQNWYHTGELFF.

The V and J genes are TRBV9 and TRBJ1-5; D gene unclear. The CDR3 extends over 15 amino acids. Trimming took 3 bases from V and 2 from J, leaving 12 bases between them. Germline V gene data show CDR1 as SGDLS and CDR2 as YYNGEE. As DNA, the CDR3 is TGTGCCAGCAGCGCAGCGGGAGGAGGCAATCAGCCCCAGCATTTT. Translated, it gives CASSAAGGGNQPQHF.

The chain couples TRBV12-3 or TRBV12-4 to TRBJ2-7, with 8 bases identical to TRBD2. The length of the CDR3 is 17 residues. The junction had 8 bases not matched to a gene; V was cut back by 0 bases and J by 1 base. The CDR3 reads CASSLAVLAGTSYEQYF. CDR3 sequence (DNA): TGTGCCAGCAGTTTAGCGGTCCTAGCGGGTACATCCTACGAGCAGTACTTC.

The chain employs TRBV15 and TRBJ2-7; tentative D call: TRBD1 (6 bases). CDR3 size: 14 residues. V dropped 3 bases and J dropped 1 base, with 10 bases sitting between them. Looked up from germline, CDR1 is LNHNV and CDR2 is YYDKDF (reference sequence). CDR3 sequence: CATSRYRESYEQYF. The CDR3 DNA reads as TGTGCCACCAGCAGGTACAGGGAGTCCTACGAGCAGTACTTC.

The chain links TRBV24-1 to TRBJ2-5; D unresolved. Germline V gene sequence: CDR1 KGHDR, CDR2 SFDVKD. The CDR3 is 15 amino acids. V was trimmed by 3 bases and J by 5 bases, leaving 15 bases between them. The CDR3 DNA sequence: TGTGCCACCAGTGATCCATCCGACCTCGCGGAGACCCAGTACTTC. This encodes CATSDPSDLAETQYF.

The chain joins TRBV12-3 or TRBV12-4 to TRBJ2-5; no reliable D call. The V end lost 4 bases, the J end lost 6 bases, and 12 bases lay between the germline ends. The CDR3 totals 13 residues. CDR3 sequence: CASSSSTRQTQYF. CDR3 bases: TGTGCCAGCAGTTCCTCCACGCGGCAGACCCAGTACTTC.

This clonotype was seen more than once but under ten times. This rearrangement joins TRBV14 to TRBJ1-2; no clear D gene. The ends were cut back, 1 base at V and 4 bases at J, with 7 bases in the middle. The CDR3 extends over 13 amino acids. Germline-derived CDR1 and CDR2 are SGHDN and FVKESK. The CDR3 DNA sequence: TGTGCCAGCAGCCAAGTAAACAGCTATGGCTACACCTTC. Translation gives CASSQVNSYGYTF.

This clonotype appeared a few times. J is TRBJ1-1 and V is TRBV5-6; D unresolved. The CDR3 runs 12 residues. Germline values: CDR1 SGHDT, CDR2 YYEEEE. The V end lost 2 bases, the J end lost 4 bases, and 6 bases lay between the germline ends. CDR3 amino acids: CASSFPTTEAFF. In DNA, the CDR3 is TGTGCCAGCAGCTTTCCCACCACTGAAGCTTTCTTT.

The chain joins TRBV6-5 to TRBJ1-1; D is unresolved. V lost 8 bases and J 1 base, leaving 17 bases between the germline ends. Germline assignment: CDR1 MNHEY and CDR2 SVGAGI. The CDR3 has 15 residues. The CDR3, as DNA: TGTGCCAGCTGCCTTGTGGGCCAGGCGAACACTGAAGCTTTCTTT. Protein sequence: CASCLVGQANTEAFF.